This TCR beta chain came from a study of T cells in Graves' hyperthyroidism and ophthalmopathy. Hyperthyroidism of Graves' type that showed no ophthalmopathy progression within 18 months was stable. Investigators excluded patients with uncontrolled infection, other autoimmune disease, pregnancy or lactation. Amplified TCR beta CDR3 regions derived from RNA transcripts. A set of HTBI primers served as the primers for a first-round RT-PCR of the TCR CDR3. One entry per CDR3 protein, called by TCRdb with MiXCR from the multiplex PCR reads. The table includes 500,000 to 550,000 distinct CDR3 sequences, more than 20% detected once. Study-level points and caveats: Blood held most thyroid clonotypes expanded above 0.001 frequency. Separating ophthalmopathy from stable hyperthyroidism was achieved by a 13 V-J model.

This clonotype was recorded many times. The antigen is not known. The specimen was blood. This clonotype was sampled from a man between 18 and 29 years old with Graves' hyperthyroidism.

The DNA for the CDR3 is TGTGCCAGCAGCTTACCTGGACTAGCGGCGAACACCGGGGAGCTGTTTTTT. It codes for CASSLPGLAANTGELFF. V is TRBV7-8 and J is TRBJ2-2, with TRBD2 matching 10 bases. The CDR3 consists of 17 residues. The germline V gene has CDR1 SGHVS and CDR2 FQNEAQ. V was clipped by 2 bases and J by 0 bases; unmatched bases: 3.